A selection of T cell receptor beta chains follows, all from one sample in a study of T cell responses to AZD1222 COVID-19 vaccine. Sequencing was performed with immunoSEQ multiplex PCR; in TCRdb, only in-frame clones are kept and a portion is missing. There are around 180,000 clones in the sample; approximately 94% occur only once, and about 1.5% lies in the top ten. This sample comprised peripheral blood, obtained 28 days after the second AZD1222 dose. The receptors shown here come from an adult who received the AZD1222 COVID-19 vaccine. CDR3s include the opening cysteine and the closing phenylalanine or tryptophan. The D gene is left open where the match is weak. The listing skips clone size in some rows; elsewhere it reads once, few, many or a size class.

j_gene	abundance	v_gene	d_gene	CDR3aa	CDR3nt
TRBJ1-5	-	TRBV13	-	CASSPDPSQPQHF	TGTGCCAGCAGCCCCGACCCGTCCCAGCCCCAGCATTTT
TRBJ2-6	-	TRBV6-2/TRBV6-3	-	CASSSSAGGANVLTF	TGTGCCAGCAGTTCCTCGGCGGGAGGGGCCAACGTCCTGACTTTC
TRBJ1-6	-	TRBV9	-	CASSGGVNSPLHF	TGTGCCAGCAGCGGGGGGGTGAATTCACCCCTCCACTTT
TRBJ2-5	-	TRBV2	TRBD2	CASSNGTMKTQYF	TGTGCCAGCAGTAACGGGACTATGAAGACCCAGTACTTC
TRBJ2-3	-	TRBV4-2	TRBD2	CASSQDYGAGGRTDTQYF	TGTGCCAGCAGCCAAGATTATGGAGCGGGAGGCCGCACAGATACGCAGTATTTT
TRBJ1-5	-	TRBV21-1	-	CASSNPALHQPQHF	TGTGCCAGCAGCAACCCCGCCCTCCATCAGCCCCAGCATTTT
TRBJ2-2	once	TRBV19	-	CASTQTLAGAAGELFF	TGTGCCAGTACCCAGACATTAGCCGGGGCCGCCGGGGAGCTGTTTTTT
TRBJ1-1	-	TRBV19	-	CASSRQGVVTEAFF	TGTGCCAGTAGTCGGCAGGGTGTAGTCACTGAAGCTTTCTTT
TRBJ2-4	-	TRBV18	-	CASSPTTTRAGIQYF	TGTGCCAGCTCACCTACAACTACCAGGGCGGGCATTCAGTACTTC
TRBJ2-2	-	TRBV18	-	CASSLDGELFF	TGTGCCAGCTCACTTGACGGGGAGCTGTTTTTT
TRBJ1-2	-	TRBV6-5	-	CASSATTDGGSGYTF	TGTGCCAGCAGCGCTACTACGGACGGAGGTAGTGGCTACACCTTC
TRBJ1-2	-	TRBV12-3/TRBV12-4	-	CASSFFPGNGYTF	TGTGCCAGCAGTTTTTTCCCAGGAAATGGCTACACCTTC
TRBJ2-1	-	TRBV27	TRBD2	CASSLVAGADEQFF	TGTGCCAGCAGTTTAGTAGCGGGCGCGGATGAGCAGTTCTTC
TRBJ2-1	-	TRBV13	-	CASSSGLYNEQFF	TGTGCCAGCAGCTCAGGCTTATACAATGAGCAGTTCTTC
TRBJ2-3	-	TRBV5-4	TRBD2	CASSLRAGADTQYF	TGTGCCAGCAGCTTGAGAGCGGGAGCTGATACGCAGTATTTT
TRBJ1-5	-	TRBV6-1	-	CASSELEISNQPQHF	TGTGCCAGCAGTGAACTGGAAATTAGCAATCAGCCCCAGCATTTT
TRBJ1-5	few	TRBV27	-	CASRPRQSNQPQHF	TGTGCCAGCCGCCCTAGACAGTCTAATCAGCCCCAGCATTTT
TRBJ2-7	-	TRBV7-3	-	CASSFGQGPYEQYF	TGTGCCAGCAGCTTTGGGCAGGGCCCCTACGAGCAGTACTTC
TRBJ1-6	-	TRBV4-1	-	CASSLVPPGRNSPLHF	TGCGCCAGCAGCCTCGTCCCTCCGGGACGGAATTCACCCCTCCACTTT
TRBJ1-1	-	TRBV28	TRBD1	CASSFLPSTGRDTEAFF	TGTGCCAGCAGTTTTCTTCCATCGACAGGGCGAGACACTGAAGCTTTCTTT
TRBJ1-1	-	TRBV12-3/TRBV12-4	-	CASSFGQVWEAFF	TGTGCCAGCAGTTTTGGGCAGGTATGGGAAGCTTTCTTT
TRBJ1-4	few	TRBV7-2	TRBD1	CASSPRDRGIGREKLFF	TGTGCCAGCAGCCCGAGGGACAGGGGGATAGGGAGAGAAAAACTGTTTTTT
TRBJ1-1	-	TRBV5-1	-	CASSVHVAGPTEAFF	TGCGCCAGCAGCGTACACGTGGCCGGGCCTACTGAAGCTTTCTTT
TRBJ2-7	-	TRBV5-1	TRBD1	CASSLAGQAYLHEQYF	TGCGCCAGCAGCTTGGCCGGACAGGCCTATCTCCACGAGCAGTACTTC
TRBJ1-5	once	TRBV19	-	CATSKGLENQPQHF	TGTGCCACTTCAAAGGGATTGGAAAATCAGCCCCAGCATTTT
TRBJ1-4	-	TRBV18	-	CASSQGVGEKLFF	TGTGCCAGCTCACAAGGAGTAGGTGAAAAACTGTTTTTT
TRBJ2-1	-	TRBV18	TRBD2	CASSPAGGRASREQFF	TGTGCCAGCTCACCCGCTGGCGGGAGGGCCTCAAGGGAGCAGTTCTTC
TRBJ2-3	once	TRBV10-3	TRBD1	CAISESQDRAYTDTQYF	TGTGCCATCAGTGAGTCTCAGGACAGGGCCTACACAGATACGCAGTATTTT
TRBJ1-2	-	TRBV19	-	CASSPQKGYGYTF	TGTGCCAGTAGCCCCCAGAAGGGCTATGGCTACACCTTC
TRBJ1-3	-	TRBV2	TRBD1	CASSGQGARGNTIYF	TGTGCCAGCAGTGGACAGGGGGCGCGGGGAAACACCATATATTTT
TRBJ1-5	-	TRBV28	-	CASTSQDGWGQPQHF	TGTGCCAGCACCTCACAGGACGGATGGGGTCAGCCCCAGCATTTT
TRBJ2-1	-	TRBV6-5	-	CASSRVSINEQFF	TGTGCCAGCAGCCGGGTTTCCATCAATGAGCAGTTCTTC
TRBJ2-7	-	TRBV29-1	-	CSVDVGDYEQYF	TGCAGCGTTGATGTTGGGGACTACGAGCAGTACTTC
TRBJ2-5	-	TRBV30	-	CAWSGRGKETQYF	TGTGCCTGGAGTGGACGAGGGAAAGAGACCCAGTACTTC
TRBJ2-2	-	TRBV28	-	CASSLRPTPAGELFF	TGTGCCAGCAGTTTAAGGCCCACCCCGGCCGGGGAGCTGTTTTTT
TRBJ1-1	-	TRBV6-6	-	CASRRQEGTEAFF	TGTGCCAGCAGACGACAGGAAGGGACTGAAGCTTTCTTT
TRBJ1-1	once	TRBV10-1	-	CASSESRAVTEAFF	TGCGCCAGCAGTGAGTCGAGGGCGGTCACTGAAGCTTTCTTT
TRBJ2-5	-	TRBV6-9	TRBD2	CASIESGVGAGGRQETQYF	TGTGCCAGCATTGAATCGGGAGTAGGTGCGGGAGGTAGGCAAGAGACCCAGTACTTC
TRBJ1-2	-	TRBV2	-	CASSTGLPPYGYTF	TGTGCCAGCAGTACAGGCCTACCCCCCTATGGCTACACCTTC
TRBJ2-7	-	TRBV6-1	-	CASSAAFSGNPYEQYF	TGTGCCAGCAGTGCCGCGTTTTCGGGTAATCCCTACGAGCAGTACTTC
TRBJ2-7	-	TRBV9	-	CASSVGAGSYEQYF	TGTGCCAGCAGCGTAGGCGCAGGATCCTACGAGCAGTACTTC
TRBJ1-4	-	TRBV6-6	TRBD1	CASTLRVDRGSEKLFF	TGTGCCAGCACATTACGGGTCGACAGGGGAAGTGAAAAACTGTTTTTT
TRBJ2-4	-	TRBV28	-	CASSLRRLADIQYF	TGTGCCAGCAGTTTAAGACGTCTAGCTGACATTCAGTACTTC
TRBJ1-1	-	TRBV6-5	-	CASRMISAVTEAFF	TGTGCCAGCAGGATGATTTCGGCAGTCACTGAAGCTTTCTTT